One sample yielded the 30 T cell receptor beta chains listed below, sequenced in a study of PD-1 blockade in classical Hodgkin lymphoma. Assay used: immunoSEQ multiplex PCR; TCRdb lists only in-frame clones, some missing. The repertoire holds around 30,000 clones, with around 74% as singletons. The time point denotes: cycle 4 day 1 (C4D1), after about 6 weeks of nivolumab. Every patient experienced relapse after autologous stem cell transplantation, and brentuximab vedotin exposure varied. Sequenced here: peripheral blood mononuclear cells (PBMCs), sampled before the fourth cycle of nivolumab. These receptors originate from a human donor with classical Hodgkin lymphoma.

This chain joins TRBV30 and TRBJ1-5; 7 nucleotides match TRBD1. Germline values: CDR1 GTSNPN, CDR2 SVGIG (reference sequence). This CDR3 is 13 amino acids long. J gave up 2 bases and V 5 bases, and 3 bases lay outside the gene matches. The CDR3 bases are TGTGCCTGGGGTGACAGGGGCAATCAGCCCCAGCATTTT. This codes for CAWGDRGNQPQHF. The variable domain in full, completed from reference TRBV30 and TRBJ1-5, reads SQTIHQWPATLVQPVGSPLSLECTVEGTSNPNLYWYRQAAGRGLQLLFYSVGIGQISSEVPQNLSASRPQDRQFILSSKKLLLSDSGFYLCAWGDRGNQPQHFGDGTRLSIL.

This chain connects TRBV30 to TRBJ1-6, with D possibly matching TRBD1 (6 bases). Looked up from germline, CDR1 is GTSNPN and CDR2 is SVGIG (reference sequence). CDR3 size: 15 residues. V lost 2 bases and J lost 7, with 15 bases in between. This CDR3 is CAWSKGQGWNSPLHF. As DNA, the CDR3 is TGTGCCTGGAGTAAAGGGCAGGGGTGGAATTCACCCCTCCACTTT. The whole variable domain, filled in from reference TRBV30 and TRBJ1-6, reads SQTIHQWPATLVQPVGSPLSLECTVEGTSNPNLYWYRQAAGRGLQLLFYSVGIGQISSEVPQNLSASRPQDRQFILSSKKLLLSDSGFYLCAWSKGQGWNSPLHFGNGTRLTVT.

This rearrangement joins TRBV4-2 to TRBJ2-7; 8 bases match TRBD2. Losses at the gene ends were 1 base for V and 3 bases for J; bases not matched to a gene: 5. There are 15 residues in the CDR3. Germline lookup yields CDR1 LGHNA and CDR2 YNFKEQ. This CDR3 is CASSQAAGDLYEQYF. CDR3 coding DNA: TGTGCCAGCAGCCAAGCAGCGGGGGACCTCTACGAGCAGTACTTC.

The rearrangement links TRBV4-3 to TRBJ1-1; TRBD1 matches at 7 bases. V dropped 6 bases and J dropped 1; count of bases not matched to a gene: 8. This CDR3 spans 15 amino acids. CDR1 and CDR2 from the germline V gene are LGHNA and YSLEER. The CDR3 region is CASREGGAGNTEAFF. The CDR3 DNA follows: TGCGCCAGCAGAGAAGGGGGCGCGGGGAACACTGAAGCTTTCTTT.

The CDR3 region is CASSLRVGSGAGELFF. CDR3 DNA: TGTGCCAGCTCCCTGAGGGTTGGATCCGGTGCCGGGGAGCTGTTTTTT. The chain joins TRBV6-6 to TRBJ2-2, with D perhaps TRBD2 (5 bases). CDR1 and CDR2 (germline): MNHNY, SVGAGI (reference sequence). This CDR3 spans 16 amino acids. Trimming shortened V by 8 bases and J by 6 bases, and 22 bases separated the two germline ends.

CDR3 protein: CASSAGTSNSPLHF. The CDR3 nucleotides read TGTGCCAGCAGCGCGGGGACCTCAAATTCACCCCTCCACTTT. The rearrangement uses TRBV9 and TRBJ1-6; weak D call: TRBD1 (5 bases). V was shortened by 3 bases and J by 7 bases, with 11 bases between the two germline ends. CDR3 length: 14 residues. CDR1 and CDR2 from the germline V gene are SGDLS and YYNGEE.

The chain recombines TRBV9 with TRBJ2-1; TRBD2 matches 14 bases. CDR1 and CDR2 from the germline V gene are SGDLS and YYNGEE. The CDR3 loop spans 18 amino acids. Losses at the gene ends were 4 bases for V and 2 bases for J; bases not matched to a gene: 8. In nucleotides, the CDR3 is TGTGCCAGCAGCACCAGGACTAGCGGGGGGCACCCCTACAATGAGCAGTTCTTC. Translation: CASSTRTSGGHPYNEQFF.

This chain connects TRBV4-2 to TRBJ1-3; D gene uncertain. From germline, CDR1 is LGHNA and CDR2 YNFKEQ. The CDR3 is 16 amino acids. Deletions cut 0 bases from V and 1 base from J, with 10 bases between. The CDR3 loop reads CASSQDHTGSGNTIYF. CDR3 DNA: TGTGCCAGCAGCCAAGATCACACGGGGTCTGGAAACACCATATATTTT.

V and J are TRBV29-1 and TRBJ2-5; D is unclear. CDR3 size: 13 residues. V was clipped by 6 bases and J by 2 bases, with 13 bases between them. Germline CDR1 and CDR2: SQVTM and ANQGSEA. CDR3 in amino acids: CSVLFSIQETQYF. The CDR3, as DNA: TGCAGCGTCCTTTTTTCGATTCAAGAGACCCAGTACTTC. Full variable domain (rest looked up from reference TRBV29-1 and TRBJ2-5): SAVISQKPSRDICQRGTSLTIQCQVDSQVTMMFWYRQQPGQSLTLIATANQGSEATYESGFVIDKFPISRPNLTFSTLTVSNMSPEDSSIYLCSVLFSIQETQYFGPGTRLLVL.

The V gene is TRBV5-6, the J gene TRBJ1-6; TRBD1 matches at 8 bases. Germline CDR1 reads SGHDT; CDR2 reads YYEEEE. The CDR3 is 17 residues long. Unmatched junction bases numbered 16, after V lost 6 bases and J lost 8 bases. CDR3 in amino acids: CASTLGQGLIEYSPLHF. The CDR3 DNA follows: TGTGCCAGCACCCTTGGACAGGGCCTGATAGAGTATTCACCCCTCCACTTT.

The V call is TRBV25-1, the J call TRBJ2-7, with TRBD1 matching over 12 bases. The CDR3 spans 18 residues. Unmatched junction bases numbered 18, after V lost 8 bases and J lost 4 bases. CDR1 MGHDK and CDR2 SYGVNS come from the germline V gene. The CDR3 DNA reads TGTGCCAGCGGTACCGGGACAGGGGGCCTTTCGGAACAATACGAGCAGTACTTC. The encoded protein is CASGTGTGGLSEQYEQYF.

As for this clone: At one end the junction does not follow the germline gene, possibly because of a read error. The CDR3 DNA is TGTGCTAGCAGCACTAGGACAGGGGAAAGGACCGGGGAGCTGTTTTTT. This sequence encodes CASSTRTGERTGELFF. J is TRBJ2-2 and V is TRBV7-7; TRBD1 matches at 9 bases. Germline values: CDR1 SSHAT, CDR2 FNYEAQ (reference sequence). The CDR3 extends over 16 amino acids.

The V call is TRBV10-3, the J call TRBJ1-1, with D tentatively TRBD1 (5 bases). The CDR3 totals 15 residues. Germline V gene lookup returns CDR1 ENHRY and CDR2 SYGVKD. Trimming took 3 bases from V and 0 from J, leaving 11 bases between them. The CDR3 sequence is CAISDGRVMNTEAFF. CDR3 in DNA: TGTGCCATCAGTGACGGCAGGGTCATGAACACTGAAGCTTTCTTT.

The J gene is TRBJ2-7, the V gene TRBV6-6; 11 positions match TRBD2. The CDR3 contains 16 residues. CDR1 and CDR2 from the germline V gene are MNHNY and SVGAGI (reference sequence). After removal of 7 bases from V and 4 bases from J, the junction contained 12 bases not matched to a gene. The CDR3 spells CASKKGLAGIRYEQYF. In DNA, the CDR3 is TGTGCCAGCAAAAAAGGACTAGCGGGTATTAGGTACGAGCAGTACTTC.

The chain recombines TRBV6-5 with TRBJ1-1; no definite D call. The CDR3 is made up of 15 amino acids. V was cut by 4 bases and J by 0 bases, with 12 bases left in between. Germline lookup yields CDR1 MNHEY and CDR2 SVGAGI. CDR3 residues: CASSFGSLMNTEAFF. The CDR3 DNA reads as TGTGCCAGCAGTTTTGGGTCCCTTATGAACACTGAAGCTTTCTTT.

The chain links TRBV12-5 to TRBJ1-1, with D tentatively TRBD1 (6 bases). The germline V gene has CDR1 LGHNT and CDR2 FRNRAP. The CDR3 totals 16 residues. The germline V and J ends were trimmed by 3 bases and 8 bases, with 22 bases remaining between them. The CDR3 DNA reads TGTGCTAGTGGTTTAATTCCCGGGGGCATTTTCTGGGAAGCTTTCTTT. This encodes CASGLIPGGIFWEAFF.

The gene calls are TRBV9 and TRBJ2-5; the D gene is possibly TRBD1 (8 bases). Per germline, CDR1 SGDLS and CDR2 YYNGEE. This CDR3 is built from 14 residues. Trimming removed 3 bases from V and 5 bases from J, with 14 bases in between. In DNA, the CDR3 is TGTGCCAGCAGCGAGACACAGGGGGGGGAGACCCAGTACTTC. It encodes CASSETQGGETQYF.

Sample share makes this clone medium-sized. The junction departs from the called germline gene at one end, perhaps through a read error. V gene TRBV7-7 combines with J gene TRBJ2-2, with 7 nucleotides matching TRBD1. CDR3 length equals 14 residues. Germline lookup yields CDR1 SSHAT and CDR2 FNYEAQ (reference sequence). This CDR3 reads CATSRDRSTGELFF. The CDR3 DNA reads as TGTGCCACCAGCCGGGACAGATCAACCGGGGAGCTGTTTTTT.

The V and J genes are TRBV6-5 and TRBJ2-5; D is perhaps TRBD2 (7 bases). V lost 6 bases to trimming and J lost 1 base, with 15 bases between them. CDR3 size: 15 residues. Germline CDR1 reads MNHEY; CDR2 reads SVGAGI. CDR3 loop: CASSPGGGLQETQYF. CDR3 DNA sequence: TGTGCCAGCAGCCCTGGGGGGGGCCTCCAAGAGACCCAGTACTTC.

The chain carries TRBV27 and TRBJ2-2; D may be TRBD1 (7 bases). This CDR3 is 17 amino acids long. Trimming left V 0 bases short and J 2 bases short, with 13 bases between. Germline-derived CDR1 and CDR2 are MNHEY and SMNVEV (reference sequence). CDR3 coding DNA: TGTGCCAGCAGTTTATCGGTCAGGGGGGCCAACACCGGGGAGCTGTTTTTT. It specifies CASSLSVRGANTGELFF.

The chain has TRBV6-5 and TRBJ1-1; no reliable D call. This CDR3 has 15 residues. CDR1 is MNHEY, CDR2 SVGAGI, per germline. Trimming pared 1 base from V and 8 bases from J, leaving 17 bases between. CDR3 region: CASSYLANPRGEAFF. In DNA form, the CDR3 reads TGTGCCAGCAGTTACTTGGCAAACCCCCGAGGCGAAGCTTTCTTT.

There are a few counts of this clone. This chain uses TRBV5-4 with TRBJ1-4, with D possibly being TRBD1 (5 bases). This CDR3 has 16 amino acids. V lost 4 bases and J lost 0, with 13 bases in between. Germline V gene data show CDR1 as SGHNT and CDR2 as YYREEE (reference sequence). CDR3 bases: TGTGCCAGCAGCCCGACAGACCCCGCAACTAATGAAAAACTGTTTTTT. Its translation: CASSPTDPATNEKLFF. The whole variable domain, filled in from reference TRBV5-4 and TRBJ1-4, reads ETGVTQSPTHLIKTRGQQVTLRCSSQSGHNTVSWYQQALGQGPQFIFQYYREEENGRGNFPPRFSGLQFPNYSSELNVNALELDDSALYLCASSPTDPATNEKLFFGSGTQLSVL.

This clone was counted a single time. The chain recombines TRBV19 with TRBJ1-4, with D perhaps TRBD1 (5 bases). Looked up from germline, CDR1 is LNHDA and CDR2 is SQIVND (reference sequence). V lost 3 bases and J 6 bases, leaving 8 bases between the germline ends. The CDR3 is made up of 13 amino acids. CDR3 sequence reads: CASSMKQDEKLFF. CDR3 DNA sequence: TGTGCCAGTAGTATGAAACAGGATGAAAAACTGTTTTTT. Full variable domain (rest looked up from reference TRBV19 and TRBJ1-4): DGGITQSPKYLFRKEGQNVTLSCEQNLNHDAMYWYRQDPGQGLRLIYYSQIVNDFQKGDIAEGYSVSREKKESFPLTVTSAQKNPTAFYLCASSMKQDEKLFFGSGTQLSVL.

In its sample, this clone was seen once. The chain combines TRBV4-3 with TRBJ2-2; D is possibly TRBD1 (5 bases). The V end lost 3 bases, the J end lost 5 bases, and 16 bases lay between the germline ends. CDR3 length: 16 amino acids. Germline lookup yields CDR1 LGHNA and CDR2 YSLEER. DNA for the CDR3: TGCGCCAGCAGCCAGGCAGACAGTCGGGCGACCGGGGAGCTGTTTTTT. Its protein is CASSQADSRATGELFF.

V and J are TRBV15 and TRBJ2-3; unclear D gene. This CDR3 region has 11 residues. Trimming removed 5 bases from V and 6 bases from J, with 6 bases in between. Germline V lookup: CDR1 LNHNV, CDR2 YYDKDF (reference sequence). The CDR3, as DNA: TGTGCCACCAGCGATGTGGATACGCAGTATTTT. As protein: CATSDVDTQYF.

The chain is built from TRBV28 and TRBJ1-6, with 7 positions matching TRBD1. This CDR3 is built from 15 residues. CDR1 is MDHEN and CDR2 is SYDVKM in the germline V gene. V dropped 6 bases and J dropped 8; count of bases not matched to a gene: 10. This CDR3 is CASSLTGWGDSPLHF. CDR3 DNA: TGTGCCAGCAGCTTGACAGGGTGGGGGGATTCACCCCTCCACTTT.

The CDR3 region has the DNA TGTGCCAGCAGCTTAGCGGCGTATAATGAAAAACTGTTTTTT. It encodes CASSLAAYNEKLFF. V gene TRBV7-2 combines with J gene TRBJ1-4; D is uncertain. The germline V gene has CDR1 SGHTA and CDR2 FQGNSA. V was shortened by 0 bases and J by 4 bases, with 6 bases between the two germline ends. This CDR3 region has 14 residues.

A note on this clone: One end of the junction varies from germline; a read error may be responsible. The genes are TRBV9 and TRBJ2-7, with TRBD2 matching over 9 bases. This CDR3 comprises 12 residues. The germline CDR1 and CDR2 sequences are SGDLS and YYNGEE. CDR3 region: CASSGKAGTSHF. As DNA, the CDR3 is TGTGCCAGCAGCGGTAAAGCGGGGACTAGCCACTTC.

Remarks on this clone: The same CDR3 can be traced to other DNA sequences in this sample. V is TRBV2 and J is TRBJ2-2; D is uncertain. V gave up 5 bases and J gave up 5 bases, with 3 bases separating them. Germline CDR1 SNHLY, CDR2 FYNNEI. CDR3 size: 11 residues. CDR3 DNA: TGTGCCAGCAGTTTGACCGGGGAGCTGTTTTTT. As protein: CASSLTGELFF.

J is TRBJ1-4 and V is TRBV28; no clear D. Looked up from germline, CDR1 is MDHEN and CDR2 is SYDVKM. The CDR3 contains 14 residues. V was trimmed by 8 bases and J by 11 bases, leaving 21 bases between them. This CDR3 is CASQRPTPPWKLFF. For the CDR3, the DNA is TGTGCCAGCCAACGACCTACACCACCGTGGAAACTGTTTTTT.